The 25 T cell receptor beta chains below come from one sample, sequenced in a study of shared clonotypes between healthy human individuals. Clones were sequenced by immunoSEQ multiplex PCR, and TCRdb holds only the in-frame ones, with some missing. In the table there are 550,000 to 700,000 clones, around three quarters of which are singletons. Sequencing was performed on memory CD4+ T cells sorted from blood. Subset given: CD45RA-negative fraction. Receptors originate from a woman aged 25 to 39 in good health.

This clone was picked up a small number of times. Within the sample, other DNA sequences also encode this same CDR3. The V call is TRBV9, the J call TRBJ2-5, with 8 bases that match TRBD1. The CDR3 loop spans 14 amino acids. Germline lookup yields CDR1 SGDLS and CDR2 YYNGEE. The ends lost 2 bases at V and 3 bases at J; junction bases unmatched: 3. The CDR3 loop is CASSVGQDKETQYF. The DNA of the CDR3 is TGTGCCAGCAGCGTGGGACAGGACAAAGAGACCCAGTACTTC.

This clone came up a few times. V and J are TRBV6-5 and TRBJ2-7, with D uncertain. The CDR3 length is 15 residues. The V end was cut by 5 bases, the J end by 1 base, with 15 bases between. Germline V gene data show CDR1 as MNHEY and CDR2 as SVGAGI. CDR3 region: CASSVEAPASYEQYF. For the CDR3, the DNA is TGTGCCAGCAGTGTAGAGGCCCCGGCATCCTACGAGCAGTACTTC.

In this sample, this clone turned up many times. The chain joins TRBV5-1 to TRBJ2-1, with D perhaps matching TRBD1 (6 bases). V was cut by 4 bases and J by 7 bases, with 12 bases left in between. CDR1 is SGHRS and CDR2 is YFSETQ in the germline V gene. The CDR3 runs to 13 residues. The CDR3 DNA sequence: TGCGCCAGCAGCCTTACAGGGTGGAATGAGCAGTTCTTC. This translates into CASSLTGWNEQFF.

V and J are TRBV25-1 and TRBJ2-7, with D perhaps matching TRBD1 or TRBD2 (6 bases each). With 7 bases removed from V and 3 bases from J, the gap between germline ends came to 19 bases. The CDR3 is made up of 15 amino acids. Per germline, CDR1 MGHDK and CDR2 SYGVNS. The CDR3 spells CASNGGRDINYEQYF. CDR3 nucleotide sequence: TGTGCCAGCAATGGGGGGCGGGACATCAACTACGAGCAGTACTTC.

This clone was observed many times. The chain carries TRBV10-2 and TRBJ1-1; D gene unclear. This CDR3 contains 14 residues. Germline values: CDR1 WSHSY, CDR2 SAAADI. V was clipped by 4 bases and J by 1 base, with 10 bases between them. For the CDR3, the DNA is TGCGCCAGCAGTGGTGCCGTCCCGAACACTGAAGCTTTCTTT. Its protein is CASSGAVPNTEAFF.

The chain carries TRBV7-8 and TRBJ1-5; 8 bases are shared with TRBD1. The germline V gene encodes CDR1 SGHVS and CDR2 FQNEAQ. Germline trimming cut 2 bases from V and 8 bases from J; bases unmatched to any gene: 11. The CDR3 runs 16 residues. CDR3 loop: CASSLFRTGFREPQHF. As DNA, the CDR3 is TGTGCCAGCAGCTTATTTAGGACAGGGTTTCGGGAGCCCCAGCATTTT. The whole variable domain, filled in from reference TRBV7-8 and TRBJ1-5, reads GAGVSQSPRYKVAKRGQDVALRCDPISGHVSLFWYQQALGQGPEFLTYFQNEAQLDKSGLPSDRFFAERPEGSVSTLKIQRTQQEDSAVYLCASSLFRTGFREPQHFGDGTRLSIL.

The chain's CDR3 is CASSLAGSHGYTF. For the CDR3, the DNA is TGTGCCAGCAGCTTAGCCGGGAGTCATGGCTACACCTTC. The chain carries TRBV13 and TRBJ1-2; no reliable D call. The germline V gene has CDR1 PRHDT and CDR2 FYEKMQ (reference sequence). The CDR3 contains 13 residues. The V end was cut by 1 base, the J end by 6 bases, with 9 bases between.

The chain joins TRBV29-1 to TRBJ2-5, with D tentatively TRBD2 (5 bases). The V gene's germline CDR1 is SQVTM and CDR2 ANQGSEA. V lost 2 bases to trimming and J lost 3 bases, with 13 bases between them. The length of the CDR3 is 14 residues. The CDR3 sequence: CSVEPRVVEETQYF. For the CDR3, the DNA is TGCAGCGTTGAACCGAGGGTAGTAGAAGAGACCCAGTACTTC.

In the case of this clone: The sample holds other DNA sequences that translate to the same CDR3. The chain is built from TRBV6-5 and TRBJ2-7; either TRBD1 or TRBD2 may supply D (5 bases each). The ends were cut back, 5 bases at V and 3 bases at J, with 14 bases in the middle. Per the germline V gene, CDR1 is MNHEY and CDR2 is SVGAGI. The CDR3 is 14 residues long. As DNA, the CDR3 is TGTGCCAGCAGTCCTCGGGACGGAAGCTACGAGCAGTACTTC. Translation gives CASSPRDGSYEQYF.

The chain carries TRBV28 and TRBJ1-1, with 9 nucleotides matching TRBD1. V shed 4 bases, J shed 4 bases, and the junction held 13 bases outside the gene matches. This CDR3 has 17 amino acids. Germline V lookup: CDR1 MDHEN, CDR2 SYDVKM. The CDR3 sequence: CASSYTGGAEWGTEAFF. The CDR3 region has the DNA TGTGCCAGCAGTTACACAGGGGGCGCCGAATGGGGCACTGAAGCTTTCTTT.

The chain combines TRBV13 with TRBJ2-3; 7 nucleotides agree with TRBD2. V trimming: 4 bases; J trimming: 0 bases; junction bases outside the gene matches: 1. This CDR3 spans 14 amino acids. Germline lookup yields CDR1 PRHDT and CDR2 FYEKMQ (reference sequence). Here the CDR3 reads CASSSSGSTDTQYF. DNA for the CDR3: TGTGCCAGCAGCTCTAGCGGTAGCACAGATACGCAGTATTTT.

This clone was detected a few times. The chain combines TRBV19 with TRBJ2-2; 9 bases line up with TRBD2. Germline CDR1 LNHDA, CDR2 SQIVND (reference sequence). The ends lost 6 bases at V and 5 bases at J; junction bases unmatched: 4. The CDR3 totals 14 residues. The CDR3 loop reads CASRQREETGELFF. The CDR3 nucleotides are TGTGCCAGTAGGCAGCGGGAGGAAACCGGGGAGCTGTTTTTT. Variable domain in full (rest from reference TRBV19 and TRBJ2-2): DGGITQSPKYLFRKEGQNVTLSCEQNLNHDAMYWYRQDPGQGLRLIYYSQIVNDFQKGDIAEGYSVSREKKESFPLTVTSAQKNPTAFYLCASRQREETGELFFGEGSRLTVL.

As regards this clone: Other DNA sequences in the same sample also yield this CDR3. This chain links TRBV28 with TRBJ2-3; the D is unclear. CDR3 length: 11 residues. Trimming removed 6 bases at V and 1 base at J, with 2 bases between. CDR1 and CDR2 from the germline V gene are MDHEN and SYDVKM. In DNA, the CDR3 is TGTGCCAGCAGGGGCACAGATACGCAGTATTTT. It codes for CASRGTDTQYF.

This clone turned up a few times. The chain recombines TRBV28 with TRBJ2-1; possible D gene TRBD2, 7 bases. CDR3 size: 13 residues. V was clipped by 8 bases and J by 8 bases, with 16 bases between them. Looked up from germline, CDR1 is MDHEN and CDR2 is SYDVKM. In nucleotides, the CDR3 is TGTGCCAGCCTAACGGGGGGCAGGGATGAGCAGTTCTTC. Encoded protein: CASLTGGRDEQFF.

This clone was counted a few times. This chain uses TRBV6-1 with TRBJ2-7; weak D call: TRBD1 (7 bases). The germline V and J ends were trimmed by 4 bases and 0 bases, with 13 bases remaining between them. The CDR3 has 15 residues. Germline V gene data show CDR1 as MNHNS and CDR2 as SASEGT. This CDR3 reads CASSAGDRPSYEQYF. Written as DNA, the CDR3 is TGTGCCAGCAGTGCGGGGGACAGACCCTCCTACGAGCAGTACTTC.

The CDR3 reads CASSTPREANYGYTF. The CDR3 region has the DNA TGTGCCAGCAGCACGCCCAGGGAGGCTAACTATGGCTACACCTTC. V gene TRBV7-9 combines with J gene TRBJ1-2, with D possibly being TRBD1 (5 bases). Looked up from germline, CDR1 is SEHNR and CDR2 is FQNEAQ (reference sequence). This CDR3 is 15 amino acids long. V shed 5 bases and J shed 0 bases, with 13 bases lying between them.

This rearrangement joins TRBV5-1 to TRBJ2-7; D may correspond to TRBD1 or TRBD2 (5 bases each). V lost 0 bases to trimming and J lost 2 bases, with 15 bases between them. Germline CDR1 reads SGHRS; CDR2 reads YFSETQ. The CDR3 loop spans 16 amino acids. CDR3 sequence: CASSLGFGDQTYEQYF. The CDR3 DNA sequence: TGCGCCAGCAGCTTGGGGTTCGGGGACCAAACCTACGAGCAGTACTTC.

The rearrangement joins TRBV5-6 to TRBJ2-2; TRBD2 matches 8 bases. V lost 4 bases and J lost 0; bases outside the gene matches: 8. In germline, CDR1 is SGHDT, CDR2 YYEEEE. The CDR3 contains 17 residues. The CDR3 reads CASSPAGGRANTGELFF. The CDR3 DNA follows: TGTGCCAGCAGCCCGGCGGGAGGCAGGGCGAACACCGGGGAGCTGTTTTTT.

This clone was observed a few times. V is TRBV6-1 and J is TRBJ2-2; 12 bases agree with TRBD1. J was trimmed by 7 bases and V by 5 bases; bases with no gene match: 5. The CDR3 is 15 residues long. Germline V gives CDR1 MNHNS, CDR2 SASEGT. The CDR3 protein is CASSSGQGAGGELFF. The CDR3 DNA reads TGTGCCAGCAGTTCGGGACAGGGGGCGGGCGGGGAGCTGTTTTTT.

This clone was counted once. V usage is TRBV4-1 and J usage is TRBJ2-1; tentative D call: TRBD2 (6 bases). Germline lookup yields CDR1 MGHRA and CDR2 YSYEKL. This CDR3 spans 15 amino acids. V lost 3 bases and J 0 bases, leaving 9 bases between the germline ends. CDR3 loop: CASSHSSVSYNEQFF. CDR3 bases: TGCGCCAGCAGCCATTCTAGCGTCTCCTACAATGAGCAGTTCTTC.

The rearrangement links TRBV5-6 to TRBJ2-6; possibly TRBD1 or TRBD2 for D (5 bases each). The CDR3 covers 15 residues. V dropped 1 base and J dropped 3 bases, with 8 bases sitting between them. The germline gives CDR1 SGHDT, CDR2 YYEEEE. The CDR3 protein is CASSLRGNGANVLTF. In DNA, the CDR3 is TGTGCCAGCAGCTTGCGGGGCAATGGGGCCAACGTCCTGACTTTC.

This sequence joins TRBV30 and TRBJ2-3; TRBD1 agrees at 7 bases. This CDR3 is built from 13 residues. Germline CDR1 GTSNPN, CDR2 SVGIG (reference sequence). Trimming removed 3 bases from V and 7 bases from J; junction bases left unmatched: 7. The CDR3 here is CAWRGPGGYTQYF. The CDR3 DNA sequence: TGTGCCTGGAGAGGCCCAGGGGGATATACGCAGTATTTT.

The chain uses TRBV19 and TRBJ2-3, with D possibly TRBD1 on 5 matching bases. CDR1 and CDR2 from the germline V gene are LNHDA and SQIVND (reference sequence). The length of the CDR3 is 13 residues. V gave up 6 bases and J gave up 4 bases, with 11 bases separating them. The CDR3 sequence is CASRITGADTQYF. The CDR3 nucleotides are TGTGCCAGTAGGATAACAGGAGCAGATACGCAGTATTTT.

The chain is built from TRBV6-5 and TRBJ2-1; no firm D call. The length of the CDR3 is 15 residues. Germline V lookup: CDR1 MNHEY, CDR2 SVGAGI. The V end lost 6 bases, the J end lost 0 bases, and 12 bases lay between the germline ends. The CDR3 reads CASSLDTSSYNEQFF. CDR3 bases: TGTGCCAGCAGCCTAGACACAAGCTCCTACAATGAGCAGTTCTTC.

V is TRBV10-3 and J is TRBJ2-5; D not certain. The V gene lost 3 bases and the J gene lost 5 bases, with 13 bases spanning the gap. Per the germline V gene, CDR1 is ENHRY and CDR2 is SYGVKD. The CDR3 has 14 residues. The DNA for the CDR3 is TGTGCCATCAGTGACTCCTTGATGTCGGAGACCCAGTACTTC. It specifies CAISDSLMSETQYF.